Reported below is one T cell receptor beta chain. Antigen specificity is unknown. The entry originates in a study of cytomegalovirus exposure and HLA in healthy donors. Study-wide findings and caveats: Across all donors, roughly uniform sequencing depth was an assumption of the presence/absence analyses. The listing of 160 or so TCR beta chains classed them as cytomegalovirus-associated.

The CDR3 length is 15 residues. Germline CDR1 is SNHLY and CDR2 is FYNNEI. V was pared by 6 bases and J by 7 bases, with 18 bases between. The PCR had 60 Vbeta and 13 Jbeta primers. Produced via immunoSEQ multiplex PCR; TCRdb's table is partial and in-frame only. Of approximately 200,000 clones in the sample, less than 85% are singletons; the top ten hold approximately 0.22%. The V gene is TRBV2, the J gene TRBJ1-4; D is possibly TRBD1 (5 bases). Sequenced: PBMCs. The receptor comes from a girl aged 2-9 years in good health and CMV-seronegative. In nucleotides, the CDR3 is TGTGCCAGCAGCAATCAGGGAGGGAAAGGTGAAAAACTGTTTTTT. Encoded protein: CASSNQGGKGEKLFF.